This T cell receptor beta chain was sequenced during a study of T cell responses to AZD1222 COVID-19 vaccine. Study-level findings and limits: Of the AZD1222 recipients, only 5 or 6 were seropositive at baseline. Vaccine-associated CD4 TCRs ranged over spike, dominating at 160-218 and 743-854. Clonal diversity was possibly underestimated; the donors were predominantly white British and more often female. Repertoires were obtained only post-peak T cell response.

Points on this clone: The target antigen is unknown.

Assay: immunoSEQ multiplex PCR; the TCRdb copy retains only in-frame clones and omits some. The sample has roughly 100,000 clones; 85% to 90% are singletons. Looked up from germline, CDR1 is LGHNA and CDR2 is YNFKEQ. V was shortened by 7 bases and J by 5 bases, with 18 bases between the two germline ends. The CDR3 runs to 15 residues. The origin of this receptor is an adult in good health. Sequencing used peripheral blood, obtained on day 0 of AZD1222 vaccination. The chain links TRBV4-2 to TRBJ2-1, with D perhaps TRBD1 (6 bases). CDR3 in DNA: TGTGCCAGCACAAAGTCAGGGGATAGCGACAATGAGCAGTTCTTC. It yields the protein CASTKSGDSDNEQFF.